Listed below are T cell receptor beta chains from one sample, sequenced in a study of Ad26.COV2.S vaccination and SARS-CoV-2 variants. Sequencing used immunoSEQ multiplex PCR; TCRdb keeps in-frame clones, though not all of them. The table has about 370,000 clones, roughly 90% seen once. Source: peripheral blood, taken in a trial of Ad26.COV2.S vaccine versus placebo. All receptors come from a person aged 18 to 59 who received the Ad26.COV2.S COVID-19 vaccine or a placebo. The CDR3 runs from the conserved cysteine through the conserved F or W. A D gene is named only where the DNA matches it firmly. Part of the rows lack a size; the others show once, few, many or a class for expanded clones.

D gene	CDR3 length	clone size	V gene	J gene	CDR3 protein	CDR3 DNA
NA	15	NA	TRBV7-2	TRBJ2-2	CASSLRPGATGELFF	TGTGCCAGCAGCTTACGCCCGGGAGCAACCGGGGAGCTGTTTTTT
TRBD1	15	NA	TRBV7-3	TRBJ2-2	CANSPTGSGTGELFF	TGTGCCAACAGCCCGACAGGGTCAGGCACCGGGGAGCTGTTTTTT
TRBD1	16	NA	TRBV7-7	TRBJ2-3	CASSRGQGKYTDTQYF	TGTGCCAGCAGCCGCGGACAGGGAAAATACACAGATACGCAGTATTTT
TRBD1	14	NA	TRBV30	TRBJ2-3	CAWNPGQYTDTQYF	TGTGCCTGGAACCCGGGACAGTACACAGATACGCAGTATTTT
TRBD2	14	NA	TRBV3-1/TRBV3-2	TRBJ2-1	CASSQRTSGNEQFF	TGTGCCAGCAGCCAAAGGACTAGCGGCAATGAGCAGTTCTTC
NA	15	NA	TRBV9	TRBJ1-5	CASSALSGVGQPQHF	TGTGCCAGCAGCGCTCTATCAGGGGTCGGTCAGCCCCAGCATTTT
NA	14	NA	TRBV28	TRBJ1-5	CASSPGRTFSPQHF	TGTGCCAGCAGTCCGGGACGGACGTTCTCGCCCCAGCATTTT
TRBD2	14	NA	TRBV28	TRBJ2-7	CASSLLAGVNEQYF	TGTGCCAGCAGTTTGCTGGCGGGAGTTAACGAGCAGTACTTC
NA	15	NA	TRBV4-2	TRBJ2-1	CASSQVNGPSNEQFF	TGTGCCAGCAGCCAAGTTAACGGTCCTTCCAATGAGCAGTTCTTC
NA	17	NA	TRBV7-8	TRBJ2-2	CASSLAGGSKRTGELFF	TGTGCCAGCAGCTTAGCTGGTGGGAGTAAAAGGACCGGGGAGCTGTTTTTT
TRBD2	20	NA	TRBV6-2/TRBV6-3	TRBJ2-4	CASSYLWGTSGDVAKNIQYF	TGTGCCAGCAGTTACCTATGGGGGACTAGCGGAGACGTAGCCAAAAACATTCAGTACTTC
NA	13	NA	TRBV30	TRBJ1-5	CAWSWGVGQPQHF	TGTGCCTGGAGTTGGGGGGTTGGCCAGCCCCAGCATTTT
TRBD1	20	NA	TRBV4-3	TRBJ1-5	CASSLLGRQGAFMGNQPQHF	TGCGCCAGCAGCCTCCTAGGGAGACAGGGGGCCTTCATGGGCAATCAGCCCCAGCATTTT
NA	14	NA	TRBV6-5	TRBJ1-3	CASSYGTSGNTIYF	TGTGCCAGCAGTTACGGAACCTCTGGAAACACCATATATTTT
TRBD1	12	NA	TRBV7-8	TRBJ2-1	CASSARGPRQFF	TGTGCCAGCAGCGCAAGGGGGCCCCGACAGTTCTTC
NA	17	NA	TRBV11-3	TRBJ2-1	CASSLEAMSYSYNEQFF	TGTGCCAGCAGCTTAGAGGCTATGAGTTACTCCTACAATGAGCAGTTCTTC
NA	11	NA	TRBV29-1	TRBJ2-7	CSVGSRFEQYF	TGCAGCGTGGGGTCACGCTTTGAGCAGTACTTC
NA	14	NA	TRBV5-1	TRBJ2-4	CASSPPGATNIQYF	TGCGCCAGCAGCCCCCCAGGGGCGACTAACATTCAGTACTTC
TRBD1	14	few	TRBV10-3	TRBJ1-5	CAISGETGGQPQHF	TGTGCCATCAGTGGGGAGACAGGGGGTCAGCCCCAGCATTTT
TRBD1	15	NA	TRBV6-5	TRBJ2-3	CASRTWDRGKDTQYF	TGTGCCAGCAGAACGTGGGACAGGGGAAAAGATACGCAGTATTTT
NA	13	NA	TRBV2	TRBJ1-4	CASSEVDNEKLFF	TGTGCCAGCAGTGAGGTAGATAATGAAAAACTGTTTTTT
NA	12	NA	TRBV11-2	TRBJ2-5	CASSLRVETQYF	TGTGCCAGCAGCCTGCGGGTGGAGACCCAGTACTTC
NA	14	NA	TRBV21-1	TRBJ1-5	CASSGDRESQPQHF	TGTGCCAGCAGTGGGGACAGGGAGAGCCAGCCCCAGCATTTT
NA	16	NA	TRBV5-1	TRBJ1-3	CASSLIPDSSGNTIYF	TGCGCCAGCAGCTTGATCCCAGATTCCTCTGGAAACACCATATATTTT
NA	13	NA	TRBV12-3/TRBV12-4	TRBJ1-1	CASSFAGNTEAFF	TGTGCCAGCAGTTTCGCGGGGAACACTGAAGCTTTCTTT
TRBD1	15	NA	TRBV9	TRBJ1-1	CASSVLGGGVTEAFF	TGTGCCAGCAGCGTATTAGGGGGCGGGGTGACTGAAGCTTTCTTT
NA	13	NA	TRBV5-1	TRBJ2-3	CASSFLIADTQYF	TGCGCCAGCAGCTTTTTAATCGCAGATACGCAGTATTTT
NA	14	few	TRBV6-4	TRBJ2-2	CASSDSADTGELFF	TGTGCCAGCAGTGACTCCGCCGACACCGGGGAGCTGTTTTTT
NA	13	NA	TRBV3-1/TRBV3-2	TRBJ2-5	CASSSTGTETQYF	TGTGCCAGCAGCTCAACAGGGACAGAGACCCAGTACTTC